Below, 22 T cell receptor beta chains from the same sample are listed, as sequenced in a study of early T cells in non-severe SARS-CoV-2 infection (dated by TCRdb to the early 2020s). To prepare the library, 5' RACE was applied. Sequencing used a NextSeq 500. TCRdb trimmed public reads at Q25 via fastp, called clones via MiXCR and kept in-frame beta chains. Rows with a matching CDR3 protein are joined into one entry that keeps the most common DNA and genes. This sample is represented by more than 60,000 distinct CDR3 sequences; roughly 13% of them were singletons. About 8.3% of the sample rests with the top ten. Sequencing was done on a sample of whole blood. The receptors derive from an adult who was a healthcare worker with PCR-confirmed SARS-CoV-2 infection or an uninfected control (not recorded which).

A note on this clonotype: At one end the junction does not follow the germline gene, possibly because of a read error. This chain links TRBV6-2 or TRBV6-3 with TRBJ2-7; D is uncertain. Germline V lookup: CDR1 MNHEY, CDR2 SVGEGT. The CDR3 spans 13 residues. The CDR3 coding sequence is TGTGCCAGCAATTACGGGCCCCTCTACGAGCAGTACTTC. Translated: CASNYGPLYEQYF.

This clonotype was picked up many times. The J gene is TRBJ1-5, the V gene TRBV20-1, with a tentative D call TRBD1 (5 bases). The germline gives CDR1 DFQATT, CDR2 SNEGSKA (reference sequence). This CDR3 spans 16 amino acids. V lost 6 bases and J lost 0, with 18 bases in between. CDR3 DNA: TGCAGTGCCCTAACCCAGGGCCAGTATAGCAATCAGCCCCAGCATTTT. The encoded protein is CSALTQGQYSNQPQHF.

The table lists this clonotype with a few counts. The chain combines TRBV20-1 with TRBJ2-3; TRBD1 agrees at 7 bases. Trimming removed 6 bases from V and 4 bases from J; junction bases left unmatched: 7. The CDR3 has 13 amino acids. Germline V gene sequence: CDR1 DFQATT, CDR2 SNEGSKA (reference sequence). Here the CDR3 DNA reads TGCAGTGCCGTTAGGGGGCAGGCAGATACGCAGTATTTT. Translating it yields CSAVRGQADTQYF.

The rearrangement joins TRBV5-1 to TRBJ2-7, with TRBD1 matching over 8 bases. Trimming removed 1 base from V and 0 bases from J; junction bases left unmatched: 9. Germline values: CDR1 SGHRS, CDR2 YFSETQ. This CDR3 is built from 17 residues. The CDR3, as DNA: TGCGCCAGCAGCTTGTGGGAGAACAGGGGGAACTCCTACGAGCAGTACTTC. Its protein is CASSLWENRGNSYEQYF. Filled out from reference TRBV5-1 and TRBJ2-7, the complete variable domain reads KAGVTQTPRYLIKTRGQQVTLSCSPISGHRSVSWYQQTPGQGLQFLFEYFSETQRNKGNFPGRFSGRQFSNSRSEMNVSTLELGDSALYLCASSLWENRGNSYEQYFGPGTRLTVT.

This clonotype has ten or more counts. The chain uses TRBV20-1 and TRBJ2-1, with D hard to call. The CDR3 has 13 residues. Germline-derived CDR1 and CDR2 are DFQATT and SNEGSKA (reference sequence). Trimming pared 5 bases from V and 1 base from J, leaving 9 bases between. The CDR3 DNA sequence: TGCAGTGCTCTTAGCCAGTCCTACAATGAGCAGTTCTTC. It specifies CSALSQSYNEQFF.

This sequence joins TRBV30 and TRBJ2-2; tentatively, D is TRBD2 (5 bases). This CDR3 has 13 amino acids. The V gene's germline CDR1 is GTSNPN and CDR2 SVGIG (reference sequence). V lost 4 bases to trimming and J lost 4 bases, with 10 bases between them. The CDR3 nucleotides are TGTGCCTGGATACGGGATCTCACCGGGGAGCTGTTTTTT. Amino acids: CAWIRDLTGELFF.

This clonotype was detected many times. V usage is TRBV28 and J usage is TRBJ2-7; the D is unclear. The CDR3 runs 14 residues. Germline V CDR1 and CDR2: MDHEN, SYDVKM. Deletions cut 3 bases from V and 2 bases from J, with 11 bases between. The CDR3 loop reads CASSLLRTPYEQYF. In DNA form, the CDR3 reads TGTGCCAGCAGTTTGCTGAGAACGCCCTACGAGCAGTACTTC.

V and J are TRBV7-3 and TRBJ2-5; 7 nucleotides agree with TRBD1. Per germline, CDR1 SGHTA and CDR2 FQGTGA. Losses at the gene ends were 5 bases for V and 5 bases for J; bases not matched to a gene: 11. The CDR3 extends over 15 amino acids. CDR3: CASSLTGASWETQYF. CDR3 nucleotide sequence: TGTGCCAGCAGCCTCACAGGGGCTTCGTGGGAGACCCAGTACTTC. The full variable domain, with the rest looked up from reference TRBV7-3 and TRBJ2-5, is GAGVSQTPSNKVTEKGKYVELRCDPISGHTALYWYRQSLGQGPEFLIYFQGTGAADDSGLPNDRFFAVRPEGSVSTLKIQRTERGDSAVYLCASSLTGASWETQYFGPGTRLLVL.

This clonotype has only a few counts. This chain uses TRBV15 with TRBJ2-6; 8 nucleotides agree with TRBD1. The CDR3 has 15 amino acids. The V gene end was trimmed by 3 bases and the J gene end by 2 bases; junction bases not matched to a gene: 0. Germline CDR1 reads LNHNV; CDR2 reads YYDKDF (reference sequence). The CDR3 reads CATSRDRAGANVLTF. As DNA, the CDR3 is TGTGCCACCAGCAGGGACAGGGCTGGGGCCAACGTCCTGACTTTC.

This clonotype was seen a handful of times. The gene calls are TRBV12-3 or TRBV12-4 and TRBJ2-3; 8 nucleotides align to TRBD2. This CDR3 is built from 14 residues. Unmatched junction bases numbered 5, after V lost 0 bases and J lost 9 bases. CDR3 bases: TGTGCCAGCAGTTTAGCAGCGGGAGTGCGCACGCAGTATTTT. Its protein product is CASSLAAGVRTQYF.

The gene calls are TRBV19 and TRBJ2-7; D might be TRBD2 (6 bases). This CDR3 comprises 15 residues. Trimming removed 0 bases from V and 2 bases from J, with 11 bases in between. The germline gives CDR1 LNHDA, CDR2 SQIVND (reference sequence). The CDR3 DNA follows: TGTGCCAGTAGTATAGAGCGGGGAGCCACCTACGAGCAGTACTTC. As protein: CASSIERGATYEQYF.

V and J are TRBV6-2 or TRBV6-3 and TRBJ1-5; D is perhaps TRBD1 (5 bases). The CDR3 loop spans 15 amino acids. Germline V gene lookup returns CDR1 MNHEY and CDR2 SVGEGT. Trimming shortened V by 6 bases and J by 10 bases, and 22 bases separated the two germline ends. The CDR3 spells CASSSNQNTGNPQHF. The CDR3 coding sequence is TGTGCCAGCAGCTCGAACCAAAACACAGGCAACCCCCAGCATTTT.

This clonotype was seen a few times. This rearrangement joins TRBV5-1 to TRBJ2-7; TRBD1 matches 8 bases. The V and J ends lost 4 bases and 0 bases, in that order; junction bases with no gene match: 3. Germline V gives CDR1 SGHRS, CDR2 YFSETQ. This CDR3 has 14 amino acids. CDR3 coding DNA: TGCGCCAGCAGCCGGGACAGGTTCTCCTACGAGCAGTACTTC. Residues: CASSRDRFSYEQYF.

CDR3 protein: CASSPGTSYVDTQYF. CDR3 DNA: TGTGCCAGCAGCCCCGGGACTAGCTACGTCGATACGCAGTATTTT. The rearrangement uses TRBV7-3 and TRBJ2-3, with 9 bases that match TRBD2. CDR3 length: 15 amino acids. The junction had 9 bases not matched to a gene; V was cut back by 5 bases and J by 6 bases. The V gene's germline CDR1 is SGHTA and CDR2 FQGTGA.

This clonotype was observed at least ten times. The chain combines TRBV3-1 with TRBJ2-1; weak D call: TRBD2 (5 bases). The V end was cut by 4 bases, the J end by 4 bases, with 5 bases between. Germline V gives CDR1 LGHDT, CDR2 YNNKEL (reference sequence). The CDR3 is 12 residues long. CDR3 sequence reads: CASSRRYNEQFF. In DNA, the CDR3 is TGTGCCAGCAGCCGGAGGTACAATGAGCAGTTCTTC.

V and J are TRBV5-1 and TRBJ2-3; D is possibly TRBD2 (6 bases). The V gene lost 5 bases and the J gene lost 0 bases, with 10 bases spanning the gap. CDR1 SGHRS and CDR2 YFSETQ come from the germline V gene. This CDR3 spans 14 amino acids. For the CDR3, the DNA is TGCGCCAGCAGGAGGGACTCCAGCACAGATACGCAGTATTTT. Amino acid sequence: CASRRDSSTDTQYF. Based on the CDR3 plus reference TRBV5-1 and TRBJ2-3, the full variable domain is KAGVTQTPRYLIKTRGQQVTLSCSPISGHRSVSWYQQTPGQGLQFLFEYFSETQRNKGNFPGRFSGRQFSNSRSEMNVSTLELGDSALYLCASRRDSSTDTQYFGPGTRLTVL.

This rearrangement joins TRBV27 to TRBJ2-7; TRBD1 agrees at 7 bases. The CDR3 has 14 amino acids. V gave up 1 base and J gave up 3 bases; unmatched junction bases: 3. Looked up from germline, CDR1 is MNHEY and CDR2 is SMNVEV (reference sequence). CDR3 loop: CASSLWGQNYEQYF. The CDR3 DNA follows: TGTGCCAGCAGTTTATGGGGACAGAACTACGAGCAGTACTTC.

This clonotype was detected only a few times. The chain recombines TRBV3-1 with TRBJ1-2; D uncertain. The V and J ends lost 4 bases and 3 bases respectively, with 9 bases between them. CDR1 and CDR2 (germline): LGHDT, YNNKEL (reference sequence). The CDR3 sequence is 13 residues long. CDR3 sequence: CASSPEDYYGYTF. CDR3 DNA sequence: TGTGCCAGCAGCCCTGAGGATTACTATGGCTACACCTTC.

This clonotype turned up a few times. The chain recombines TRBV18 with TRBJ2-5, with D maybe TRBD2 (6 bases). The V end was cut by 7 bases, the J end by 3 bases, with 12 bases between. The CDR3 has 13 residues. The germline CDR1 and CDR2 sequences are KGHSH and LQKENI. The chain's CDR3 is CASFRDLKETQYF. The CDR3 DNA reads as TGTGCCAGCTTCCGGGACTTGAAAGAGACCCAGTACTTC.

The rearrangement joins TRBV18 to TRBJ2-1; TRBD1 is a possible D gene (6 bases). With 4 bases removed from V and 5 bases from J, the gap between germline ends came to 9 bases. Germline V CDR1 and CDR2: KGHSH, LQKENI. CDR3 size: 13 residues. CDR3 protein: CASSLRDNNEQFF. The CDR3 bases are TGTGCCAGCTCACTGAGGGACAACAATGAGCAGTTCTTC.

This clonotype was detected a few times. This chain joins TRBV28 and TRBJ1-5; 8 bases align to TRBD1. The ends lost 10 bases at V and 3 bases at J; junction bases unmatched: 11. The CDR3 is 15 amino acids. Germline V lookup: CDR1 MDHEN, CDR2 SYDVKM. Here the CDR3 reads CATLLTGAINQPQHF. The CDR3 DNA reads TGTGCCACCCTCTTGACAGGGGCGATCAATCAGCCCCAGCATTTT.

The J gene is TRBJ2-2, the V gene TRBV19; the match to TRBD2 covers 7 bases. V trimming: 5 bases; J trimming: 3 bases; junction bases outside the gene matches: 3. CDR3 size: 14 residues. The germline V gene encodes CDR1 LNHDA and CDR2 SQIVND (reference sequence). The DNA of the CDR3 is TGTGCCAGTAGTCAGGGAGGGGACACCGGGGAGCTGTTTTTT. This sequence encodes CASSQGGDTGELFF.